The 7 T cell receptor beta chains below were found in one sample sequenced in a study of long-term antiretroviral therapy in people with HIV. Sequencing relied on immunoSEQ assay v3.0, run at survey level. Assay: immunoSEQ multiplex PCR; the TCRdb copy retains only in-frame clones and omits some. The sample holds tens of thousands of clones; about 95% are singletons and the top ten take around 7.6%. The specimen comprised unsorted PBMCs, sampled 6.3 years after starting antiretroviral therapy. Receptor source: a man under 40 with HIV.

The V and J genes are TRBV18 and TRBJ2-3; TRBD2 is a possible D gene (6 bases). The CDR3 extends over 15 amino acids. V dropped 3 bases and J dropped 3 bases, with 13 bases sitting between them. Germline V gene sequence: CDR1 KGHSH, CDR2 LQKENI. The CDR3 DNA sequence: TGTGCCAGCTCACCTAGGGACTGGTTGACAGATACGCAGTATTTT. Protein sequence: CASSPRDWLTDTQYF.

The V call is TRBV30, the J call TRBJ2-7; 13 nucleotides align to TRBD2. V dropped 4 bases and J dropped 3; count of bases not matched to a gene: 3. CDR1 is GTSNPN and CDR2 is SVGIG in the germline V gene (reference sequence). The CDR3 contains 14 residues. Written as DNA, the CDR3 is TGTGCCTGGAAGAGGACTAGCGGGAGCTACGAGCAGTACTTC. Its protein product is CAWKRTSGSYEQYF.

V gene TRBV6-6 combines with J gene TRBJ2-3; D is unclear. Germline V gene lookup returns CDR1 MNHNY and CDR2 SVGAGI (reference sequence). Between the trimmed V and J ends, which lost 0 bases and 6 bases, there was a span of 4 bases. This CDR3 contains 12 residues. The DNA for the CDR3 is TGTGCCAGCAGTTACTCGGGTGATACGCAGTATTTT. This gives the protein CASSYSGDTQYF.

This clone was observed a single time. The chain recombines TRBV29-1 with TRBJ1-4, with D possibly TRBD1 on 5 matching bases. V lost 6 bases, J lost 7 bases, and 15 bases lay in between. In germline, CDR1 is SQVTM, CDR2 ANQGSEA. This CDR3 comprises 13 residues. The CDR3 nucleotides are TGCAGCGTATCGGGGGGGTTCGGTGAAAAACTGTTTTTT. This gives the protein CSVSGGFGEKLFF. Combining the CDR3 with reference TRBV29-1 and TRBJ1-4 gives the whole variable domain SAVISQKPSRDICQRGTSLTIQCQVDSQVTMMFWYRQQPGQSLTLIATANQGSEATYESGFVIDKFPISRPNLTFSTLTVSNMSPEDSSIYLCSVSGGFGEKLFFGSGTQLSVL.

V usage is TRBV27 and J usage is TRBJ1-1; D is possibly TRBD1 (5 bases). The V gene's germline CDR1 is MNHEY and CDR2 SMNVEV (reference sequence). Trimming took 3 bases from V and 5 from J, leaving 13 bases between them. CDR3 length: 14 amino acids. The chain's CDR3 is CASSFPAGRTEAFF. In DNA form, the CDR3 reads TGTGCCAGCAGTTTCCCTGCAGGGAGAACTGAAGCTTTCTTT.

V usage is TRBV2 and J usage is TRBJ1-2, with no clear D. Trimming left V 3 bases short and J 8 bases short, with 13 bases between. The CDR3 runs 13 residues. Germline CDR1 reads SNHLY; CDR2 reads FYNNEI. This CDR3 is CASSDSTNGGYTF. CDR3 DNA: TGTGCCAGCAGTGATTCAACCAACGGAGGCTACACCTTC.

Here the CDR3 DNA reads TGTGCCAGCACCCCTTTCCCACGGGAGGGCCGCAATGAGCAGTTCTTC. It translates to CASTPFPREGRNEQFF. The J gene is TRBJ2-1, the V gene TRBV27; 8 positions agree with TRBD2. The CDR3 totals 16 residues. V trimming: 7 bases; J trimming: 6 bases; junction bases outside the gene matches: 14. The germline V gene has CDR1 MNHEY and CDR2 SMNVEV (reference sequence).